A single sample gave rise to the 7 T cell receptor beta chains below, sequenced in a study of blood T cell repertoires in COVID-19. Repertoires were generated with immunoSEQ multiplex PCR, while TCRdb's copy carries only in-frame clones and drops some. This table holds approximately 170,000 clones, roughly 85% found once. The sequenced sample was PBMCs or T cells enriched from blood (not recorded which). These receptors all stem from a woman between 45 and 60 years old who had recovered from COVID-19.

This sequence joins TRBV11-2 and TRBJ2-5, with D perhaps matching TRBD1 (5 bases). V shed 5 bases and J shed 2 bases, with 12 bases lying between them. The V gene's germline CDR1 is SGHAT and CDR2 FQNNGV. CDR3 size: 14 residues. The CDR3: CASSPRTLQETQYF. In DNA, the CDR3 is TGTGCCAGCAGCCCCCGGACACTTCAAGAGACCCAGTACTTC.

The count of this clone is one. V is TRBV27 and J is TRBJ1-6, with 9 bases aligning to TRBD1. The CDR3 is 17 amino acids. Germline loops: CDR1 MNHEY, CDR2 SMNVEV (reference sequence). V dropped 5 bases and J dropped 4; count of bases not matched to a gene: 9. This CDR3 is CASSQILTGGYNSPLHF. CDR3 nucleotides: TGTGCCAGCAGTCAAATCCTGACAGGGGGTTATAATTCACCCCTCCACTTT.

The chain uses TRBV27 and TRBJ1-1, with 9 bases lining up with TRBD1. After removal of 0 bases from V and 1 base from J, the junction contained 6 bases not matched to a gene. Germline loops: CDR1 MNHEY, CDR2 SMNVEV (reference sequence). This CDR3 region has 17 residues. The CDR3 loop is CASSLSLWTGANTEAFF. CDR3 bases: TGTGCCAGCAGTTTATCTCTTTGGACAGGGGCGAACACTGAAGCTTTCTTT.

At least ten counts were recorded for this clone. The gene calls are TRBV9 and TRBJ1-2, with 8 bases that match TRBD1. This CDR3 contains 16 residues. Germline V gene sequence: CDR1 SGDLS, CDR2 YYNGEE. Unmatched junction bases numbered 12, after V lost 4 bases and J lost 4 bases. The CDR3 sequence: CASSPQIGGTGYGYTF. CDR3 nucleotide sequence: TGTGCCAGCAGCCCCCAAATTGGGGGGACAGGCTATGGCTACACCTTC.

This clone has a single count. The chain combines TRBV28 with TRBJ1-1; 9 bases fit TRBD1. V gave up 3 bases and J gave up 1 base; unmatched junction bases: 6. This CDR3 comprises 16 residues. Germline loops: CDR1 MDHEN, CDR2 SYDVKM. For the CDR3, the DNA is TGTGCCAGCAGTTTGCTAAGGACAGGGGCGAACACTGAAGCTTTCTTT. This translates into CASSLLRTGANTEAFF.

The chain recombines TRBV19 with TRBJ1-5; possibly TRBD1 for D (5 bases). The V end was cut by 4 bases, the J end by 5 bases, with 9 bases between. The CDR3 extends over 13 amino acids. Germline assignment: CDR1 LNHDA and CDR2 SQIVND (reference sequence). CDR3 region: CASSTQTDQPQHF. The CDR3 DNA is TGTGCCAGTAGTACCCAGACAGATCAGCCCCAGCATTTT.

Only one count was recorded for this clone. The chain couples TRBV7-9 to TRBJ1-2; D unclear. CDR1 and CDR2 (germline): SEHNR, FQNEAQ (reference sequence). V was clipped by 4 bases and J by 5 bases, with 8 bases between them. This CDR3 region has 12 residues. CDR3 sequence (DNA): TGTGCCAGCAGCTCCGGAGGGTATGGCTACACCTTC. It codes for CASSSGGYGYTF.